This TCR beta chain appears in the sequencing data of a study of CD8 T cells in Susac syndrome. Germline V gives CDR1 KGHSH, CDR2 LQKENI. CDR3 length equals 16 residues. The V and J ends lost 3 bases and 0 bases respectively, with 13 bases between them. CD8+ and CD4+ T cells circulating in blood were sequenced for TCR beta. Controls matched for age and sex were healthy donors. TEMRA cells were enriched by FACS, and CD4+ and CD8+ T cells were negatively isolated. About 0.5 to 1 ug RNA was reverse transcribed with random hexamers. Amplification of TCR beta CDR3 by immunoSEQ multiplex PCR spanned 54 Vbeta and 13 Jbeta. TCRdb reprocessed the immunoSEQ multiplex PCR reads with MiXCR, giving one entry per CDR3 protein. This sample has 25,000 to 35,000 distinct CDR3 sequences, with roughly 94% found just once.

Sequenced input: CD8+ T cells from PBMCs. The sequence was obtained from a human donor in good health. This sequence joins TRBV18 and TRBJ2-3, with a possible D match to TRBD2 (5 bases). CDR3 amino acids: CASSPRASPSTDTQYF. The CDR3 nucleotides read TGTGCCAGCTCACCGAGGGCTAGCCCTAGCACAGATACGCAGTATTTT.